This T cell receptor (beta chain) comes out of a study of cytomegalovirus exposure and HLA in healthy donors. With respect to this clone: Its target is not known. One end of the junction does not line up with germline, which may come from a read error.

PCR was performed using 60 Vbeta and 13 Jbeta primers. Sequenced by immunoSEQ multiplex PCR; TCRdb stores in-frame clones only, minus some. The table lists about 140,000 clones, 61% of them singletons. Study-wide findings and caveats: CMV serostatus alone was available as immune exposure information. The listing of 150 to 200 TCR beta chains classed them as cytomegalovirus-associated.

The CDR3 spans 13 residues. The germline gives CDR1 GTSNPN, CDR2 SVGIG (reference sequence). This rearrangement joins TRBV30 to TRBJ1-2, with D maybe TRBD1 (5 bases). This receptor was taken from a male donor in good health and CMV-seronegative. The sequencing sample was made of PBMCs. The CDR3 region has the DNA TGTGCCTGGAGTCCCAGGGTGGACTATGGCTACCCCTTC. It encodes CAWSPRVDYGYPF.